Described below is a single T cell receptor beta chain sequence and its context. The data were taken from a study of blood T cell repertoires in COVID-19. Under the authors' procedure: Quantification of nucleated cells was approximated via reference gene primer amplification. Assay used: immunoSEQ multiplex PCR; TCRdb lists only in-frame clones, some missing. The DNA gave D and trimming, while V, J and clone size come from that table. Of over 250,000 clones listed, 75% to 85% are singletons. The CDR3 is made up of 19 amino acids. The sample taken for sequencing was peripheral blood. This rearrangement joins TRBV21-1 to TRBJ2-7; TRBD1 is taken as the D call from the table, unchecked against the DNA. TRBV21-1 is assigned pseudogene status. The clonotype was recovered from a man aged 50 to 59 with active or convalescent COVID-19. The CDR3 loop is CASSSPAANRDRGTYEQYF. The CDR3 DNA sequence: TGTGCCAGCAGCTCACCCGCCGCCAACCGGGACAGGGGGACCTACGAGCAGTACTTC.